This T cell receptor (beta chain) is from a study of blood T cell repertoires in COVID-19. At the level of the study: Italy, Spain and the United States were the sources of the convalescent and acute COVID-19 samples. PBMCs, B-cell-depleted T cells, or T cells were the source of the cDNA or gDNA that made up the material.

This clone was observed a few times. The V gene lost 7 bases and the J gene lost 0 bases, with 13 bases spanning the gap. Per germline, CDR1 LNHDA and CDR2 SQIVND (reference sequence). The CDR3 runs 15 residues. In the authors' workflow: Quantification of nucleated cells was approximated via reference gene primer amplification. The table came from immunoSEQ multiplex PCR; TCRdb's copy has only in-frame clones and leaves some out. V and J calls and clone size are copied from that table; D and trimming were computed from the DNA. Of nearly 50,000 clones in the sample, about nine tenths were seen once. Seattle participants joined during active infection and were tracked over time.

This sequence joins TRBV19 and TRBJ1-5; D is undetermined. This clonotype was obtained from a woman over 75 with COVID-19, enrolled during active disease. The sample comprised peripheral blood. In nucleotides, the CDR3 is TGTGCCAGTACCGGGTGGGAGGCTAGCAATCAGCCCCAGCATTTT. It specifies CASTGWEASNQPQHF. The full variable domain, with the rest looked up from reference TRBV19 and TRBJ1-5, is DGGITQSPKYLFRKEGQNVTLSCEQNLNHDAMYWYRQDPGQGLRLIYYSQIVNDFQKGDIAEGYSVSREKKESFPLTVTSAQKNPTAFYLCASTGWEASNQPQHFGDGTRLSIL.